These 12 T cell receptor beta chains were sequenced from one sample in a study of T cells in Graves' hyperthyroidism and ophthalmopathy. Researchers amplified the TCR beta CDR3 regions from RNA transcripts. A set of HTBI primers served as the primers for a first-round RT-PCR of the TCR CDR3. Using its own MiXCR run on the multiplex PCR reads, TCRdb lists one record per CDR3 protein. This sample yields 100,000 to 130,000 distinct CDR3 sequences, of which roughly 15% are seen a single time; roughly 40% belongs to the top ten. Sample: blood. These receptors were obtained from a woman aged 50 to 60 with Graves' hyperthyroidism.

This clonotype showed up just a few times. The chain links TRBV7-9 to TRBJ2-3, with D tentatively TRBD2 (5 bases). Per the germline V gene, CDR1 is SEHNR and CDR2 is FQNEAQ (reference sequence). The CDR3 sequence is 16 residues long. V lost 2 bases to trimming and J lost 4 bases, with 16 bases between them. The chain's CDR3 is CASSLTLGGLADTQYF. The CDR3 DNA reads as TGTGCCAGCAGCTTAACCCTCGGCGGGCTGGCAGATACGCAGTATTTT.

Regarding this clonotype: A much larger clone is a single base away; this may be a read error. The chain has TRBV12-3 or TRBV12-4 and TRBJ2-1, with D hard to call. The CDR3 has 13 amino acids. The chain's CDR3 is CASSVTVRNGQFF. CDR3 DNA: TGTGCCAGCAGCGTGACGGTTCGTAATGGGCAGTTCTTC.

The V gene is TRBV2, the J gene TRBJ2-5; 10 nucleotides line up with TRBD2. With 5 bases clipped from V and 1 base from J, the junction kept 10 bases outside the gene matches. Germline loops: CDR1 SNHLY, CDR2 FYNNEI. The CDR3 spans 17 residues. CDR3 nucleotides: TGTGCCAGCAGTACCGGGACTAGCGATCCCGGCCAAGAGACCCAGTACTTC. Protein: CASSTGTSDPGQETQYF. Supplemented by reference TRBV2 and TRBJ2-5, the full variable domain reads EPEVTQTPSHQVTQMGQEVILRCVPISNHLYFYWYRQILGQKVEFLVSFYNNEISEKSEIFDDQFSVERPDGSNFTLKIRSTKLEDSAMYFCASSTGTSDPGQETQYFGPGTRLLVL.

This clonotype has a count of ten or more. The V gene is TRBV6-1, the J gene TRBJ1-3; the D is unclear. The V gene lost 4 bases and the J gene lost 0 bases, with 16 bases spanning the gap. Germline loops: CDR1 MNHNS, CDR2 SASEGT. This CDR3 spans 17 amino acids. The CDR3 reads CASSGLGSRDSGNTIYF. The DNA for the CDR3 is TGTGCCAGCAGTGGCCTGGGAAGCCGAGACTCTGGAAACACCATATATTTT.

This clonotype was seen ten or more times. The rearrangement links TRBV5-1 to TRBJ2-5; D is tentatively TRBD1 or TRBD2 (6 bases each). The CDR3 runs to 14 residues. Germline V gives CDR1 SGHRS, CDR2 YFSETQ. Trimming pared 4 bases from V and 4 bases from J, leaving 14 bases between. This CDR3 is CASSPGGLLETQYF. The DNA for the CDR3 is TGCGCCAGCAGCCCTGGGGGGCTTTTAGAGACCCAGTACTTC.

This clonotype was detected many times. The rearrangement joins TRBV20-1 to TRBJ1-1, with a tentative D call TRBD1 (5 bases). The CDR3 totals 15 residues. The V gene's germline CDR1 is DFQATT and CDR2 SNEGSKA (reference sequence). The ends were cut back, 4 bases at V and 1 base at J, with 16 bases in the middle. The CDR3 sequence is CSAKGHLNENTEAFF. The DNA of the CDR3 is TGCAGTGCTAAAGGACACCTGAACGAGAACACTGAAGCTTTCTTT.

This clonotype was detected many times. The chain combines TRBV7-9 with TRBJ2-2; 8 nucleotides align to TRBD1. The V gene's germline CDR1 is SEHNR and CDR2 FQNEAQ (reference sequence). CDR3 length: 16 residues. With 3 bases clipped from V and 3 bases from J, the junction kept 6 bases outside the gene matches. The CDR3 coding sequence is TGTGCCAGCAGCTTCCACAGGGGGGTGTACACCGGGGAGCTGTTTTTT. This codes for CASSFHRGVYTGELFF.

This clonotype was recorded at least ten times. The CDR3 sequence is CASSLEQASQETQYF. The CDR3 nucleotides read TGTGCCAGCAGTTTAGAGCAAGCAAGCCAAGAGACCCAGTACTTC. J is TRBJ2-5 and V is TRBV28; D gene uncertain. The CDR3 runs 15 residues. V was pared by 2 bases and J by 1 base, with 11 bases between. CDR1 is MDHEN and CDR2 is SYDVKM in the germline V gene.

Written as DNA, the CDR3 is TGTGCCAGCAGCCCGGTACAGGGTAATCGTCGAGGCTACACCTTC. This codes for CASSPVQGNRRGYTF. V is TRBV11-1 and J is TRBJ1-2; weak D call: TRBD1 (6 bases). The length of the CDR3 is 15 residues. Germline V gene lookup returns CDR1 SGHAT and CDR2 FQDESV (reference sequence). The V gene lost 5 bases and the J gene lost 8 bases, with 21 bases spanning the gap.

Comment on this clonotype: The CDR3 does not end in the conserved phenylalanine or tryptophan, so this is likely a read error. The V and J genes are TRBV11-2 and TRBJ2-3, with D tentatively TRBD2 (6 bases). V gave up 5 bases and J gave up 5 bases, with 14 bases separating them. This CDR3 comprises 14 residues. CDR1 and CDR2 (germline): SGHAT, FQNNGV. The CDR3 DNA follows: TGTGCCAGCAGCGCGGGACTTTACAAAGATACGCAGTATCTT. This encodes CASSAGLYKDTQYL.

There are many counts of this clonotype. The chain links TRBV4-2 to TRBJ2-1; D is possibly TRBD2 (5 bases). Trimming left V 2 bases short and J 5 bases short, with 10 bases between. The CDR3 has 14 amino acids. Germline V gene lookup returns CDR1 LGHNA and CDR2 YNFKEQ. The CDR3 region is CASSQSHGNNEQFF. CDR3 nucleotides: TGTGCCAGCAGCCAAAGTCACGGGAACAATGAGCAGTTCTTC.

This clonotype was counted many times. As DNA, the CDR3 is TGTGCCAGCAGCAAGACAGGGGGTCACTCCTACGAGCAGTACGTC. Residues: CASSKTGGHSYEQYV. The chain is built from TRBV6-1 and TRBJ2-7; TRBD1 matches 9 bases. Per the germline V gene, CDR1 is MNHNS and CDR2 is SASEGT. The CDR3 is 15 amino acids. Trimming removed 6 bases from V and 0 bases from J; junction bases left unmatched: 6.